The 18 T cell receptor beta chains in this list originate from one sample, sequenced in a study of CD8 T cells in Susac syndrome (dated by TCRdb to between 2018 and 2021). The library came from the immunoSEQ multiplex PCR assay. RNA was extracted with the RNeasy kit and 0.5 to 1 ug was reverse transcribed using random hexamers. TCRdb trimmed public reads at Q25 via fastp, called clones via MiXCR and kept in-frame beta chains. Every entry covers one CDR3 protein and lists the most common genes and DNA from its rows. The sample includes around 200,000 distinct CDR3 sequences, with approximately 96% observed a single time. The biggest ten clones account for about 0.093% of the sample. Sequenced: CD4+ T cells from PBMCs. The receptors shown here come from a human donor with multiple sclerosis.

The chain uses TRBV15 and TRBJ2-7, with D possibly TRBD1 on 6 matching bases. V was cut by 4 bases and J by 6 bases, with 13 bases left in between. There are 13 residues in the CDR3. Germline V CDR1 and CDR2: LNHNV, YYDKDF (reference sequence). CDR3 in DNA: TGTGCCACCAGCACCCCAACAGGGTTCGAGCAGTACTTC. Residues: CATSTPTGFEQYF. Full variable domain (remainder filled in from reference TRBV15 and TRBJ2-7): DAMVIQNPRYQVTQFGKPVTLSCSQTLNHNVMYWYQQKSSQAPKLLFHYYDKDFNNEADTPDNFQSRRPNTSFCFLDIRSPGLGDTAMYLCATSTPTGFEQYFGPGTRLTVT.

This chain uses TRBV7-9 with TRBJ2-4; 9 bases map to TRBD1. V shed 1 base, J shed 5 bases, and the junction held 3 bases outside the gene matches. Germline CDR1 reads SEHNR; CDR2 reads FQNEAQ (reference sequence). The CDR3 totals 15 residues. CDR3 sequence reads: CASSLGGQGQNIQYF. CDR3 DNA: TGTGCCAGCAGCTTAGGGGGACAGGGCCAAAACATTCAGTACTTC. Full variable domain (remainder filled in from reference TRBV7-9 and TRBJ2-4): DTGVSQNPRHKITKRGQNVTFRCDPISEHNRLYWYRQTLGQGPEFLTYFQNEAQLEKSRLLSDRFSAERPKGSFSTLEIQRTEQGDSAMYLCASSLGGQGQNIQYFGAGTRLSVL.

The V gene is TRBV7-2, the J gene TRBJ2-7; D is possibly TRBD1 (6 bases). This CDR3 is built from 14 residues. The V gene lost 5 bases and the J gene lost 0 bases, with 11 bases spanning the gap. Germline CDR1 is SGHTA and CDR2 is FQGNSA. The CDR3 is CASSTDSRSYEQYF. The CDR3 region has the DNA TGTGCCAGCAGCACGGACAGTCGCTCCTACGAGCAGTACTTC.

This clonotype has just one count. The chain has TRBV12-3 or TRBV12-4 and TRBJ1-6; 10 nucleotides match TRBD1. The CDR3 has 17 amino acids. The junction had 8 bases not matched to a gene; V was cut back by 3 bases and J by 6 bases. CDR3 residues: CASSLPGQGFGNSPLHF. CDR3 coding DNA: TGTGCCAGCAGTTTGCCGGGACAGGGGTTTGGTAATTCACCCCTCCACTTT.

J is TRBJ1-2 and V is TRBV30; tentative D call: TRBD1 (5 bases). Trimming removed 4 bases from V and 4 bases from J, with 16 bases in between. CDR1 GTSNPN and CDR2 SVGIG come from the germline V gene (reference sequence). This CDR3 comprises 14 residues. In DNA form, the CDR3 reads TGTGCCTGGACCACCAGGGATCTCCTCTATGGCTACACCTTC. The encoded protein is CAWTTRDLLYGYTF.

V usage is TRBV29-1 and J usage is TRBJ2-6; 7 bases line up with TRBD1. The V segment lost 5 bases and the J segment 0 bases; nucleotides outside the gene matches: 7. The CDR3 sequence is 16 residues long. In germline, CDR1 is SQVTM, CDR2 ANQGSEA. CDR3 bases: TGCAGCGTTTTACAGGGACAGCCCTCTGGGGCCAACGTCCTGACTTTC. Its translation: CSVLQGQPSGANVLTF.

CDR3 nucleotides: TGTGCCAGCAGCCAGCTCAACTATGGCTACACCTTC. Amino acid sequence: CASSQLNYGYTF. The V and J genes are TRBV3-1 and TRBJ1-2; D is undetermined. The V gene lost 3 bases and the J gene lost 2 bases, with 4 bases spanning the gap. This CDR3 has 12 residues. Germline V lookup: CDR1 LGHDT, CDR2 YNNKEL (reference sequence).

The CDR3 sequence: CASTRRFVGDEQFF. The CDR3 bases are TGTGCCAGCACCCGTCGGTTCGTAGGGGATGAGCAGTTCTTC. The chain links TRBV6-2 or TRBV6-3 to TRBJ2-1; D perhaps matches TRBD1 (5 bases). From germline, CDR1 is MNHEY and CDR2 SVGEGT. This CDR3 is 14 amino acids long. The V and J ends lost 7 bases and 8 bases respectively, with 18 bases between them.

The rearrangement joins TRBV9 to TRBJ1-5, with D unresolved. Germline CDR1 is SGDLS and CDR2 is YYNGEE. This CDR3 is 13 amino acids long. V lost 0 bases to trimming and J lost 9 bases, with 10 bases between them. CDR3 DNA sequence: TGTGCCAGCAGCGTAGGCCCAAGTGCGCCCCAGCATTTT. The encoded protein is CASSVGPSAPQHF.

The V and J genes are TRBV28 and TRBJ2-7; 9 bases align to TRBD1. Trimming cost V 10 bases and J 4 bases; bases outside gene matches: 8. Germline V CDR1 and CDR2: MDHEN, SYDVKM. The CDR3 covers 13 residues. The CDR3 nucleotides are TGTGCCACAAAGGACAGGGGCCGATACGAGCAGTACTTC. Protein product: CATKDRGRYEQYF. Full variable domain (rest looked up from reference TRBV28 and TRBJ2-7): DVKVTQSSRYLVKRTGEKVFLECVQDMDHENMFWYRQDPGLGLRLIYFSYDVKMKEKGDIPEGYSVSREKKERFSLILESASTNQTSMYLCATKDRGRYEQYFGPGTRLTVT.

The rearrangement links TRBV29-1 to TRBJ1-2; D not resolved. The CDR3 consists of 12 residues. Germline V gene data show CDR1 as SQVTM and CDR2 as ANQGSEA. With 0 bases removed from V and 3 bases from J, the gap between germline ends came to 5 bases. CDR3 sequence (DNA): TGCAGCGTTGAAGACAGCCACTATGGCTACACCTTC. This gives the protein CSVEDSHYGYTF. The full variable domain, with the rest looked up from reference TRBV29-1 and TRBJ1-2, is SAVISQKPSRDICQRGTSLTIQCQVDSQVTMMFWYRQQPGQSLTLIATANQGSEATYESGFVIDKFPISRPNLTFSTLTVSNMSPEDSSIYLCSVEDSHYGYTFGSGTRLTVV.

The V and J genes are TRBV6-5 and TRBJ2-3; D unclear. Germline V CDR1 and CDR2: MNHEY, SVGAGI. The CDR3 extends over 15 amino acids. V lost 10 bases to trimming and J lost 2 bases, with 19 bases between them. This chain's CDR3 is CATGRPDPSTDTQYF. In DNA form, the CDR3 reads TGTGCCACCGGGCGGCCAGATCCTTCCACAGATACGCAGTATTTT.

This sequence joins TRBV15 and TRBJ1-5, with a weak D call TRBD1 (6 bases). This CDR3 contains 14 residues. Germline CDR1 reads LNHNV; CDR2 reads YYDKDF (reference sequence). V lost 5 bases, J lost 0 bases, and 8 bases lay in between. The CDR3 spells CATSGGGSNQPQHF. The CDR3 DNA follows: TGTGCCACCAGCGGGGGCGGTAGCAATCAGCCCCAGCATTTT.

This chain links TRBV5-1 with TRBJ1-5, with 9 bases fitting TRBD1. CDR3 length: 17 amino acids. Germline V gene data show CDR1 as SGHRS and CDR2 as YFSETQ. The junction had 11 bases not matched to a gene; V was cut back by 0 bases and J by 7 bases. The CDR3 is CASSLDPQGQGVQPQHF. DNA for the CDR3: TGCGCCAGCAGCTTGGATCCACAGGGACAGGGCGTCCAGCCCCAGCATTTT.

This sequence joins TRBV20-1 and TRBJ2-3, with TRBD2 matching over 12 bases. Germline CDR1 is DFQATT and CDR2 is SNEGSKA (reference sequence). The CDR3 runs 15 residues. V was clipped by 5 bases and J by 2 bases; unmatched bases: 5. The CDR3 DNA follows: TGCAGTGCTGGCTCTAGCGGGGGGGCCACAGATACGCAGTATTTT. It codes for CSAGSSGGATDTQYF.

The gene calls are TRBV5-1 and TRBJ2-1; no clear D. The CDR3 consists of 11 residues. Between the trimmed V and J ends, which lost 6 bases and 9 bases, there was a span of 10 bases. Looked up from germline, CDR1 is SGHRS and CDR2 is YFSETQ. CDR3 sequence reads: CASNQEFEQFF. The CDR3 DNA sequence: TGCGCCAGCAATCAGGAGTTTGAGCAGTTCTTC.

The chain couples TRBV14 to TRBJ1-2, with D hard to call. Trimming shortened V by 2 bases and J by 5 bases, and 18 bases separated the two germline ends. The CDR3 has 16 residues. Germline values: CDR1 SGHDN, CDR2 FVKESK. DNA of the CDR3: TGTGCCAGCAGCCAAATGACCGATGGGTTTACTTATGGCTACACCTTC. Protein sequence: CASSQMTDGFTYGYTF.

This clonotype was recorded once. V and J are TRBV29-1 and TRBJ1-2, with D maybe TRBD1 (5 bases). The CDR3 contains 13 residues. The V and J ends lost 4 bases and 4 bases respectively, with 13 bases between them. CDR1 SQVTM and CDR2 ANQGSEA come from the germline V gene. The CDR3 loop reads CSVGRGGRYGYTF. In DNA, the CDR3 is TGCAGCGTTGGACGGGGGGGACGCTATGGCTACACCTTC.